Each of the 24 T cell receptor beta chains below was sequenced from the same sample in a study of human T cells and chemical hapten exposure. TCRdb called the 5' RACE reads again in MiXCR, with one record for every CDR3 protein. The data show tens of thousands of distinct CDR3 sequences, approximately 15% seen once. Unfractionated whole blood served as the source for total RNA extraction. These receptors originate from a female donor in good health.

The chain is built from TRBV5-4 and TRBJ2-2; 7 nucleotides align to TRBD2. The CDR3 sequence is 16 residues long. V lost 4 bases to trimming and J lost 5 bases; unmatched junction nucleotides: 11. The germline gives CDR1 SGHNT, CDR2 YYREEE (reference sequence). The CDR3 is CASSREAGSQTGELFF. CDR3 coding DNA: TGTGCCAGCAGCCGGGAGGCCGGGAGTCAAACCGGGGAGCTGTTTTTT. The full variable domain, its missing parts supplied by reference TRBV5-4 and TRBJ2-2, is ETGVTQSPTHLIKTRGQQVTLRCSSQSGHNTVSWYQQALGQGPQFIFQYYREEENGRGNFPPRFSGLQFPNYSSELNVNALELDDSALYLCASSREAGSQTGELFFGEGSRLTVL.

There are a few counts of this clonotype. The DNA for the CDR3 is TGCGCCAGCAGTCGGGGGGGGAATGATGAGCAGTTCTTC. It yields the protein CASSRGGNDEQFF. The gene calls are TRBV10-1 and TRBJ2-1, with 8 bases aligning to TRBD2. CDR3 length: 13 residues. V trimming: 5 bases; J trimming: 8 bases; junction bases outside the gene matches: 5. Germline CDR1 reads WNHNN; CDR2 reads SYGVQD (reference sequence).

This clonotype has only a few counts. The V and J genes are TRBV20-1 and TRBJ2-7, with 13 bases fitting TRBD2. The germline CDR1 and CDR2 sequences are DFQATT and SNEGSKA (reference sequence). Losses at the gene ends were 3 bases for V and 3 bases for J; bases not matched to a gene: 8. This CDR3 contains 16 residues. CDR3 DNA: TGCAGTGCTAGGAAGACTAGCGGGAGGACCGGCTACGAGCAGTACTTC. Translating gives CSARKTSGRTGYEQYF.

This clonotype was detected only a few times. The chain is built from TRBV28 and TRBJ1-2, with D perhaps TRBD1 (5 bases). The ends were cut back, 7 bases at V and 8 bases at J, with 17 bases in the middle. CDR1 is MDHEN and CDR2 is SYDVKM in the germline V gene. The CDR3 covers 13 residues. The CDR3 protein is CASISAQGDGYTF. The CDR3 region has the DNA TGTGCCAGCATATCCGCTCAGGGTGACGGCTACACCTTC.

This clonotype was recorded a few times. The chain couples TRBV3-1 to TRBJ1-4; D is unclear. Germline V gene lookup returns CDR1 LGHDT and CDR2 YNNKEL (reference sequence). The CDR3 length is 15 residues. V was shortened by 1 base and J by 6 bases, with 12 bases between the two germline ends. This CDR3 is CASSQVDGRDEKLFF. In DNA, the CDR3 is TGTGCCAGCAGCCAAGTTGACGGGAGAGATGAAAAACTGTTTTTT.

This CDR3 is CASSYGGTVNTEAFF. CDR3 coding DNA: TGTGCCAGCAGTTACGGAGGGACAGTAAACACTGAAGCTTTCTTT. The chain employs TRBV6-6 and TRBJ1-1, with 7 bases that match TRBD1. Unmatched junction bases numbered 5, after V lost 2 bases and J lost 2 bases. Germline V gene sequence: CDR1 MNHNY, CDR2 SVGAGI (reference sequence). This CDR3 region has 15 residues.

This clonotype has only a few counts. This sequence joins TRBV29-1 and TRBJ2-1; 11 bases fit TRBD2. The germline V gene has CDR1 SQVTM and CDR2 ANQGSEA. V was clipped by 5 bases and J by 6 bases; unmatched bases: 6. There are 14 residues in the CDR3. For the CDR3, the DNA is TGCAGCGTTTCCGCTAGCGGGGGGTTCAATGAGCAGTTCTTC. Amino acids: CSVSASGGFNEQFF.

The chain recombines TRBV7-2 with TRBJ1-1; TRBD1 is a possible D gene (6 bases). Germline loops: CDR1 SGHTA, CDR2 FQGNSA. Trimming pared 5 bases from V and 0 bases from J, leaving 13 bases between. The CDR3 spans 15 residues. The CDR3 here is CASSTPGVMNTEAFF. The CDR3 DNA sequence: TGTGCCAGCAGCACACCAGGGGTTATGAACACTGAAGCTTTCTTT.

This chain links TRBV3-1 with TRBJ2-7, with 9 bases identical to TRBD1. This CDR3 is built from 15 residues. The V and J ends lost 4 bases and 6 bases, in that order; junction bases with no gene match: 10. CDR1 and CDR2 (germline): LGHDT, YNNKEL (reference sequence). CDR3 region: CASSPNVGQGSEQYF. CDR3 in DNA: TGTGCCAGCAGCCCGAACGTTGGACAGGGGTCCGAGCAGTACTTC.

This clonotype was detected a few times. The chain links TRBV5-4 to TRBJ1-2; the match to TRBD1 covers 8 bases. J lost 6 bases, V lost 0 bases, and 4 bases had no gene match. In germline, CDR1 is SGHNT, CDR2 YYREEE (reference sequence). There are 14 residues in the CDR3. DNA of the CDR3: TGTGCCAGCAGCTTGGCCCGGACAGGGAATGGCTACACCTTC. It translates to CASSLARTGNGYTF.

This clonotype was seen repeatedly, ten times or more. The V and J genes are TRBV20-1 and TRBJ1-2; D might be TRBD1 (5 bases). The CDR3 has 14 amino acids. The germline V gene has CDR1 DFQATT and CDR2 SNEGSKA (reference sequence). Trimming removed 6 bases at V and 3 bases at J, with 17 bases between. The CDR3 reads CSAPAQGGYYGYTF. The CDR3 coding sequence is TGCAGTGCCCCGGCGCAGGGTGGGTACTATGGCTACACCTTC.

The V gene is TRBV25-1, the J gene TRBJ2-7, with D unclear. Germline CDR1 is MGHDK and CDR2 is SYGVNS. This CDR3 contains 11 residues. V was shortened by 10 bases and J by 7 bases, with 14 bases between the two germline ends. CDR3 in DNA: TGTGCCACCTCGTTACAGAGTGAGCAGTACTTC. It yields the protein CATSLQSEQYF.

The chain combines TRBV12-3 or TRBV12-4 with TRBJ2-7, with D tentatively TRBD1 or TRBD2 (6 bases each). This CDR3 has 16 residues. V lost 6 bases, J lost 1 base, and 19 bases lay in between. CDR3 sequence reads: CASSTTKRRGSYEQYF. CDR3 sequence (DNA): TGTGCCAGCAGCACAACTAAGAGGAGGGGGTCCTACGAGCAGTACTTC.

CDR3 DNA: TGCAGTGCTTCGGGGCGGGGAATCTCCTACGAGCAGTACTTC. It codes for CSASGRGISYEQYF. This rearrangement joins TRBV20-1 to TRBJ2-7, with D possibly TRBD2 on 6 matching bases. V was pared by 5 bases and J by 0 bases, with 14 bases between. This CDR3 has 14 residues. Germline V gene data show CDR1 as DFQATT and CDR2 as SNEGSKA (reference sequence).

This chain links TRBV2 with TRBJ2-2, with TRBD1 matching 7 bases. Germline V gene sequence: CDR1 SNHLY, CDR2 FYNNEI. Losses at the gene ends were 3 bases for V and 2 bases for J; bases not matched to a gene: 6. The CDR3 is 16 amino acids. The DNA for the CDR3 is TGTGCCAGCAGTGATAGGGGGACAGTCAACACCGGGGAGCTGTTTTTT. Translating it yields CASSDRGTVNTGELFF.

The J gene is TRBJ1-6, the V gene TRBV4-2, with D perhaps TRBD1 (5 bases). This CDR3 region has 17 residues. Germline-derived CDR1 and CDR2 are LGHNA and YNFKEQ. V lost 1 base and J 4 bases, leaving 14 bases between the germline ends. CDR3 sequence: CASSQAGRASYNSPLHF. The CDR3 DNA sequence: TGTGCCAGCAGCCAAGCCGGCAGGGCTTCTTATAATTCACCCCTCCACTTT.

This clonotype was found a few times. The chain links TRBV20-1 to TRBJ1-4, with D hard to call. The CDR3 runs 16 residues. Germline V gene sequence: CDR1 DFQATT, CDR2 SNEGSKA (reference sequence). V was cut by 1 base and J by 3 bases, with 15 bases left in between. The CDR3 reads CSARAKEGAANEKLFF. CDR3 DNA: TGCAGTGCTAGAGCGAAAGAGGGTGCAGCTAATGAAAAACTGTTTTTT.

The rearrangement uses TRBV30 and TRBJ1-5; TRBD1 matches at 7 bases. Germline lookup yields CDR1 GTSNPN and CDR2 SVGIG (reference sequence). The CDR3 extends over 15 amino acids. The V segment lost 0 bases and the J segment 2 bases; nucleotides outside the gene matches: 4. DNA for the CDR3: TGTGCCTGGAGTGTAGGAGGACAGGGCAATCAGCCCCAGCATTTT. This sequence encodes CAWSVGGQGNQPQHF. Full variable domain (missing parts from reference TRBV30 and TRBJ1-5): SQTIHQWPATLVQPVGSPLSLECTVEGTSNPNLYWYRQAAGRGLQLLFYSVGIGQISSEVPQNLSASRPQDRQFILSSKKLLLSDSGFYLCAWSVGGQGNQPQHFGDGTRLSIL.

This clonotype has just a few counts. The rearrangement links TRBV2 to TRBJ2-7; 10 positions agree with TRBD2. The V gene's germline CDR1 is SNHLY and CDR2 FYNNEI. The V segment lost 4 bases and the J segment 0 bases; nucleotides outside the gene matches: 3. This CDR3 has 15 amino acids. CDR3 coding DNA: TGTGCCAGCAGTGCTAGCGGGGGCCTCTCCTACGAGCAGTACTTC. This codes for CASSASGGLSYEQYF.

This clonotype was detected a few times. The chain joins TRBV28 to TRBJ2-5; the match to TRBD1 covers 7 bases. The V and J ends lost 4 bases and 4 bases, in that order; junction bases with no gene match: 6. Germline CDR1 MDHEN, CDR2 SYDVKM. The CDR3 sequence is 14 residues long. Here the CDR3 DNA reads TGTGCCAGCAGTTCGACAGGGCTCGGAGAGACCCAGTACTTC. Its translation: CASSSTGLGETQYF.

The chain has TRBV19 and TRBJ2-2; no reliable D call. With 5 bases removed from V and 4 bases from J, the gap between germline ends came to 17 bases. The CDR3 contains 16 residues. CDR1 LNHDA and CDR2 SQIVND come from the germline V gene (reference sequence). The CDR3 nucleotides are TGTGCCAGTAGTTTACGTTCAGCCCTGGGCACCGGGGAGCTGTTTTTT. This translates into CASSLRSALGTGELFF.

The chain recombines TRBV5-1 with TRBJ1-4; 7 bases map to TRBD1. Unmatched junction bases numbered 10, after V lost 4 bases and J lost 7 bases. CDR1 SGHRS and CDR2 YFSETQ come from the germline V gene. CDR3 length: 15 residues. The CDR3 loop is CASSSSGTVGEKLFF. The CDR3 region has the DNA TGCGCCAGCAGCAGCTCCGGGACAGTTGGTGAAAAACTGTTTTTT.

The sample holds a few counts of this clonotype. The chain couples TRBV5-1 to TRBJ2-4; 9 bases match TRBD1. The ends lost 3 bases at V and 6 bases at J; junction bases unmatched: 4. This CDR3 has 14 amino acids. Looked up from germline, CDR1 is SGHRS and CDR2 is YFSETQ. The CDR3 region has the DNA TGCGCCAGCAGCTCCACGGGACAGGGAAACATTCAGTACTTC. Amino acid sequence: CASSSTGQGNIQYF.

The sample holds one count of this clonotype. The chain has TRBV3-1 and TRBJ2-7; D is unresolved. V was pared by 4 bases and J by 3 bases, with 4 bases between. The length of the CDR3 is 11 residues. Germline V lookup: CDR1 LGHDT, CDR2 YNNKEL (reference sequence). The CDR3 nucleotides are TGTGCCAGCAGCCGAAACTACGAGCAGTACTTC. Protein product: CASSRNYEQYF.